Reported below is one T cell receptor beta chain. In the source study's methods: Nucleated cell counts were estimated from reference gene primer amplification. Method: immunoSEQ multiplex PCR; TCRdb's copy keeps in-frame clones and lacks some. V, J and clone size are taken as reported in that table, and D and trimming were inferred from the DNA itself. The sample includes approximately 76,000 clones, about four fifths of them seen just once. This sample stems from a study of blood T cell repertoires in COVID-19. Study in general: Whether acute or convalescent, the COVID-19 samples came from the United States, Italy and Spain.

CDR3 length: 14 residues. Germline loops: CDR1 MNHEY, CDR2 SMNVEV (reference sequence). Trimming left V 5 bases short and J 5 bases short, with 16 bases between. This sequence originates from a man older than 75 with active or convalescent COVID-19. Material for sequencing was peripheral blood. The chain uses TRBV27 and TRBJ2-7; D is uncertain. CDR3 coding DNA: TGTGCCAGCAGTCCTCTCAGAAATCCCCACGAGCAGTACTTC. It translates to CASSPLRNPHEQYF.